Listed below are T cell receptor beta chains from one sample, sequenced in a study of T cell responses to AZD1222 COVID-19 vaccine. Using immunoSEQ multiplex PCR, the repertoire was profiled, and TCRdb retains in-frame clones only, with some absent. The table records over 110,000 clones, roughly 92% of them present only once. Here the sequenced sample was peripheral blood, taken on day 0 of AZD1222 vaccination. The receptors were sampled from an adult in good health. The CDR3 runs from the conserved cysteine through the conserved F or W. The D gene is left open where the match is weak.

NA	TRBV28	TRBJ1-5	CASSFFWTELLSNQPQHF
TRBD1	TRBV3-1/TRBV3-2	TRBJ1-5	CASSPGRRQGEDQPQHF
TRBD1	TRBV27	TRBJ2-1	CASSTGQGFNEQFF
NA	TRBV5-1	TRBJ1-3	CASSFEGAGNTIYF
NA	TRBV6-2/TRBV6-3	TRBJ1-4	CASSYGRERLEKLFF
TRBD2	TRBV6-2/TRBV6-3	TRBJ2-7	CASSYSGRPYEQYF
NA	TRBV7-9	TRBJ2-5	CASSLAGRTQETQYF
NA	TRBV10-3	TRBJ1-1	CAITASGTEAFF
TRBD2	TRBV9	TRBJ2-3	CASSPRPGTSGSAIDTQYF
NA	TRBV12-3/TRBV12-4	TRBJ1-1	CASSIRGRTEAFF
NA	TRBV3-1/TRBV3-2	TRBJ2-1	CASSQGYNEQFF
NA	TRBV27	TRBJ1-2	CASSSPGLNLGYTF
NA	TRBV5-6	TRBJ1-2	CASSLGPGGQGYTF
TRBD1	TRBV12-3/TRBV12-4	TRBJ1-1	CASRWTGLGQAFF
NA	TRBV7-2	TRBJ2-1	CASSLGRTGRTYNEQFF
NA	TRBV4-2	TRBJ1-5	CASSQDLGPHQPQHF
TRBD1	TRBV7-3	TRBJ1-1	CASSPDRGGRAFF